These T cell receptor beta chains were read from a single sample in a study of T cell responses to AZD1222 COVID-19 vaccine. Using immunoSEQ multiplex PCR, the repertoire was profiled, and TCRdb retains in-frame clones only, with some absent. The sample has 150,000 or so clones, 85% to 90% seen once. This specimen consisted of peripheral blood, obtained on day 0 of AZD1222 vaccination. The receptors were sampled from an adult in good health. Each CDR3 is given with its conserved first and last residue. Each record gives: clone size, J gene, V gene, D gene, CDR3 DNA, CDR3 protein. A D gene is named only where the DNA matches it firmly. Expanded clones are given a class, and other clones once, few, many or no size at all.

size: NA; J: TRBJ1-1; V: TRBV28; D: NA; DNA: TGTGCCAGCAGTTCTGAAAGGGGTACGAACACTGAAGCTTTCTTT; CDR3: CASSSERGTNTEAFF
size: NA; J: TRBJ1-3; V: TRBV5-1; D: NA; DNA: TGCGCCAGCAGCTTGTCAGGGAGCGGAAACACCATATATTTT; CDR3: CASSLSGSGNTIYF
size: once; J: TRBJ2-5; V: TRBV5-4; D: TRBD2; DNA: TGTGCCAGCATGCAGGGCCCAGCGGGGGGGCTATTGGAGACCCAGTACTTC; CDR3: CASMQGPAGGLLETQYF
size: NA; J: TRBJ1-2; V: TRBV2; D: NA; DNA: TGTGCCAGCAGCTCCCTCCGGGGGGCGCAGGGCTACACCTTC; CDR3: CASSSLRGAQGYTF
size: NA; J: TRBJ2-5; V: TRBV28; D: NA; DNA: TGTGCCAGCAGTTTATGGACAGGACGGGGGGAGACCCAGTACTTC; CDR3: CASSLWTGRGETQYF
size: NA; J: TRBJ1-5; V: TRBV7-8; D: NA; DNA: TGTGCCAGCAGCTTATTAGCAGGGTCTGGGCAGCCCCAGCATTTT; CDR3: CASSLLAGSGQPQHF
size: NA; J: TRBJ1-1; V: TRBV9; D: TRBD1; DNA: TGTGCCAGCAGCCGACAGGGCCAGAGTGCAGCTTTCTTT; CDR3: CASSRQGQSAAFF
size: NA; J: TRBJ1-4; V: TRBV2; D: NA; DNA: TGTGCCAGCAGTCTCAGAAAGTCCGGCGAAAAACTGTTTTTT; CDR3: CASSLRKSGEKLFF
size: NA; J: TRBJ2-3; V: TRBV7-2; D: NA; DNA: TGTGCCAGCAGCTTCATCCGGACGACAGATACGCAGTATTTT; CDR3: CASSFIRTTDTQYF
size: NA; J: TRBJ1-1; V: TRBV28; D: NA; DNA: TGTGCCAGCATAGGATCCGGGGGATCGGAAGCTTTCTTT; CDR3: CASIGSGGSEAFF
size: NA; J: TRBJ1-1; V: TRBV3-1/TRBV3-2; D: TRBD1; DNA: TGTGCCAGCAGCCAAGCGGTTATGGAAACAGGGGGAAGGACTGAAGCTTTCTTT; CDR3: CASSQAVMETGGRTEAFF
size: NA; J: TRBJ2-7; V: TRBV7-2; D: TRBD1; DNA: TGTGCCAGCAGCATAGGGGGGACAGGGCTCTCCTACGAGCAGTACTTC; CDR3: CASSIGGTGLSYEQYF
size: few; J: TRBJ1-6; V: TRBV28; D: NA; DNA: TGTGCCAGCAGTTCCGGTTCACCCCTCCACTTT; CDR3: CASSSGSPLHF
size: NA; J: TRBJ2-7; V: TRBV6-6; D: NA; DNA: TGTGCCAGCAGTGTAGGGATGATTAGCTACGAGCAGTACTTC; CDR3: CASSVGMISYEQYF
size: once; J: TRBJ2-3; V: TRBV5-1; D: TRBD1; DNA: TGCGCCAGCAGCCCACAAGGACAGGGGGCGTCAGATACGCAGTATTTT; CDR3: CASSPQGQGASDTQYF
size: NA; J: TRBJ1-5; V: TRBV5-4; D: NA; DNA: TGTGCCAGCAGCTTACAGGGCAATCAGCCCCAGCATTTT; CDR3: CASSLQGNQPQHF
size: NA; J: TRBJ1-5; V: TRBV5-6; D: TRBD1; DNA: TGTGCCAGCAGCTTGGGAACAGGGGCGTCGGGCAATCAGCCCCAGCATTTT; CDR3: CASSLGTGASGNQPQHF
size: NA; J: TRBJ2-2; V: TRBV14; D: NA; DNA: TGTGCCAGCAGCCTTGGACCCCTCGTCCGAACCGGGGAGCTGTTTTTT; CDR3: CASSLGPLVRTGELFF
size: NA; J: TRBJ1-2; V: TRBV13; D: TRBD1; DNA: TGTGCCAGCAGCTTCGGACAGGAAACTAACTATGGCTACACCTTC; CDR3: CASSFGQETNYGYTF
size: NA; J: TRBJ1-5; V: TRBV28; D: NA; DNA: TGTGCCAGTGGGGGTCGGGCTTTGCAGCCCCAGCATTTT; CDR3: CASGGRALQPQHF